This TCR beta chain is from a study of PD-1 blockade in classical Hodgkin lymphoma. Clones were read by immunoSEQ multiplex PCR, and TCRdb kept only the in-frame ones, dropping some. The sample holds 20,000 to 25,000 clones; over 60% are singletons and the top ten take 19%. Of note for this clone: Antigen: not known.

Time point of the sample: cycle 4 day 1 (C4D1), after 5 to 7 weeks of nivolumab. Brentuximab vedotin exposure varied, and every patient relapsed after autologous stem cell transplantation. Study conclusions and caveats: CD4+ but not CD8+ TCR diversity rose significantly by C4D1. Relative to healthy donors, newly diagnosed patients reportedly had lower baseline TCR diversity, which was reported as lower still in relapsed/refractory patients. Baseline diversity in complete responders resembled that of newly diagnosed patients.

Germline assignment: CDR1 LGHNA and CDR2 YSLEER. The junction had 3 bases not matched to a gene; V was cut back by 4 bases and J by 6 bases. This CDR3 comprises 15 residues. This specimen was peripheral blood mononuclear cells (PBMCs), taken before the fourth cycle of nivolumab. The V gene is TRBV4-3, the J gene TRBJ2-1; 13 bases are a match to TRBD2. This TCR was recovered from a human donor with classical Hodgkin lymphoma. The CDR3 protein is CASSRTSGGVNEQFF. The CDR3 DNA sequence: TGCGCCAGCAGCCGTACTAGCGGGGGGGTCAATGAGCAGTTCTTC.